A single sample gave rise to the 12 T cell receptor beta chains below, sequenced in a study of spatial heterogeneity in lung cancer. The time point was: sample taken at primary tumor resection. Sequencing was performed on whole RNA extracted from tumor and nontumor lung tissue, or from frozen PBMC, and the material was left unsorted. MiXCR was run by TCRdb on the 5' RACE reads, yielding one entry per CDR3 protein. The sample has 35,000 to 55,000 distinct CDR3 sequences, around 15% seen once. Sequenced here: PBMCs, sampled at surgery. All receptors derive from a male donor with early-stage non-small cell lung cancer.

The table lists this clonotype with many counts. The genes are TRBV10-3 and TRBJ2-7; 9 positions agree with TRBD1. The J segment lost 5 bases and the V segment lost 3 bases, leaving 5 bases of the junction unmatched. Looked up from germline, CDR1 is ENHRY and CDR2 is SYGVKD. There are 14 residues in the CDR3. The CDR3: CAISEQGAFNEQYF. The CDR3 coding sequence is TGTGCCATCAGTGAACAGGGGGCTTTTAACGAGCAGTACTTC.

This clonotype has just a few counts. The V and J genes are TRBV7-9 and TRBJ2-4; TRBD2 aligns across 7 bases. The CDR3 runs 17 residues. Per the germline V gene, CDR1 is SEHNR and CDR2 is FQNEAQ (reference sequence). Trimming at V came to 5 bases and at J to 6 bases, leaving 16 bases not matched to a gene. CDR3 DNA: TGTGCCAGCAGCCCTCGGCCGTCGCGGGAGAAAGGAAACATTCAGTACTTC. Encoded protein: CASSPRPSREKGNIQYF.

This clonotype was recorded at least ten times. This chain uses TRBV6-2 or TRBV6-3 with TRBJ2-1; weak D call: TRBD2 (6 bases). Between the trimmed V and J ends, which lost 6 bases and 8 bases, there was a span of 17 bases. Germline V CDR1 and CDR2: MNHEY, SVGEGT. The CDR3 extends over 14 amino acids. The DNA of the CDR3 is TGTGCCAGCAGGCAACCGGGACTCACTCATGAGCAGTTCTTC. Its translation is CASRQPGLTHEQFF.

The CDR3 here is CSVEAASGGLYNEQFF. DNA for the CDR3: TGCAGCGTTGAAGCGGCTAGCGGGGGCCTCTACAATGAGCAGTTCTTC. J is TRBJ2-1 and V is TRBV29-1; 10 nucleotides match TRBD2. The CDR3 has 16 residues. The germline V gene has CDR1 SQVTM and CDR2 ANQGSEA. J was trimmed by 3 bases and V by 1 base; bases with no gene match: 6.

This chain uses TRBV11-2 with TRBJ2-1, with unresolved D. Germline V gene lookup returns CDR1 SGHAT and CDR2 FQNNGV. The CDR3 length is 15 residues. The germline V and J ends were trimmed by 7 bases and 0 bases, with 13 bases remaining between them. The CDR3 protein is CASTSRPDSYNEQFF. CDR3 DNA sequence: TGTGCCAGCACCTCCCGCCCGGACTCCTACAATGAGCAGTTCTTC.

The rearrangement uses TRBV5-1 and TRBJ2-1; D is unresolved. Trimming stripped 6 bases from V and 5 bases from J, with 15 bases between. Germline lookup yields CDR1 SGHRS and CDR2 YFSETQ. This CDR3 is 14 amino acids long. The CDR3 reads CASTTGGSHNEQFF. The CDR3 region has the DNA TGCGCCAGCACCACGGGCGGTAGCCACAATGAGCAGTTCTTC.

This clonotype has ten or more counts. The chain couples TRBV12-3 or TRBV12-4 to TRBJ1-2; D is uncertain. Trimming cost V 7 bases and J 8 bases, with 14 bases left between them. CDR3 length equals 12 residues. This CDR3 is CASNGPNRGYTF. CDR3 coding DNA: TGTGCCAGCAACGGACCTAATCGAGGCTACACCTTC.

V and J are TRBV4-2 and TRBJ2-3; 10 bases are a match to TRBD2. Germline V gene lookup returns CDR1 LGHNA and CDR2 YNFKEQ. This CDR3 is 17 amino acids long. V dropped 0 bases and J dropped 5; count of bases not matched to a gene: 8. The CDR3 region has the DNA TGTGCCAGCAGCCAAGATAACCTAGCGGGAGTAGAAGATACGCAGTATTTT. It encodes CASSQDNLAGVEDTQYF.

The chain combines TRBV6-6 with TRBJ2-7; the match to TRBD1 covers 7 bases. The CDR3 extends over 16 amino acids. Germline values: CDR1 MNHNY, CDR2 SVGAGI (reference sequence). V lost 0 bases, J lost 5 bases, and 10 bases stayed unmatched. CDR3 DNA sequence: TGTGCCAGCAGTTACTCATCCAGGGGGTCCTCGCACGAGCAGTACTTC. The encoded protein is CASSYSSRGSSHEQYF.

This clonotype was observed a few times. V and J are TRBV24-1 and TRBJ1-6; the D is unclear. V was shortened by 6 bases and J by 7 bases, with 9 bases between the two germline ends. The CDR3 sequence is 13 residues long. Germline CDR1 reads KGHDR; CDR2 reads SFDVKD. The CDR3 protein is CATSQVGNSPLHF. Here the CDR3 DNA reads TGTGCCACCAGTCAGGTGGGGAATTCACCCCTCCACTTT.

This chain connects TRBV2 to TRBJ2-7; 7 bases are a match to TRBD1. The CDR3 loop spans 14 amino acids. The V gene's germline CDR1 is SNHLY and CDR2 FYNNEI. V trimming: 5 bases; J trimming: 3 bases; junction bases outside the gene matches: 7. The CDR3 protein is CASSPRTGDYEQYF. The CDR3, as DNA: TGTGCCAGCAGTCCTCGGACAGGAGACTACGAGCAGTACTTC.

The table lists this clonotype with a few counts. CDR3 region: CASSPGTGGMVQPQHF. The CDR3 DNA sequence: TGTGCCAGCAGTCCCGGGACAGGGGGAATGGTTCAGCCCCAGCATTTT. V usage is TRBV6-6 and J usage is TRBJ1-5; 11 bases line up with TRBD1. CDR3 size: 16 residues. The V gene's germline CDR1 is MNHNY and CDR2 SVGAGI (reference sequence). The V segment lost 5 bases and the J segment 6 bases; nucleotides outside the gene matches: 9.